The clone carrying this TCR beta chain was counted many times. What it binds is unknown. RNA transcripts provided the source from which TCR beta CDR3 regions were amplified. HTBI primers were used for first-round RT-PCR of the TCR CDR3. TCRdb re-called the multiplex PCR reads through MiXCR, storing one row per CDR3 protein. The table records a few hundred thousand distinct CDR3 sequences, 17% of them present only once. The germline V gene has CDR1 SGHRS and CDR2 YFSETQ. The CDR3 sequence is 14 residues long. V lost 0 bases, J lost 6 bases, and 7 bases lay in between. The data belong to a study of T cells in Graves' hyperthyroidism and ophthalmopathy. Across the whole study: Peripheral blood draws took place at initial diagnosis, ahead of any treatment. Overall study findings and caveats: Ophthalmopathy, as predicted by the model, came a median 6.5 months after the prediction. Ophthalmopathy and stable hyperthyroidism were separated by a 13 V-J model. The majority of expanded thyroid clonotypes above 0.001 also appeared in blood.

The genes are TRBV5-1 and TRBJ1-6; D is unresolved. The source of this sequence is a woman between 18 and 29 years old with Graves' ophthalmopathy. The sequenced material came from blood. This CDR3 is CASSLEGINSPLHF. The CDR3, as DNA: TGCGCCAGCAGCTTGGAGGGAATTAATTCACCCCTCCACTTT.